Below, one TCR beta chain is given with its context. Its antigen is not known. Blood sampling took place at baseline, cycle 4 day 1, and cycle 7 day 1. CDR1 and CDR2 from the germline V gene are MRHNA and SNTAGT. V lost 3 bases and J lost 0; bases outside the gene matches: 1. CDR3 length: 15 amino acids. The data were taken from a study of OX40 agonist ivuxolimab in advanced cancers. Study conclusions and caveats: Some of the nonresponding patients also showed low levels of normalized T-cell clonal expansion. CD8+ T cells (on average) carried more expanded clones than CD4+ T cells.

Data came from immunoSEQ multiplex PCR; TCRdb stores just in-frame clones and leaves some out. Altogether roughly 92,000 clones are present, about 89% being singletons, with the ten largest covering approximately 9.3%. The receptor was isolated from an adult with an advanced solid tumor such as melanoma, head and neck, liver or kidney cancer. The input for sequencing was CD4+ or CD8+ T cells sorted from blood, taken in a trial of the OX40 agonist ivuxolimab. V gene TRBV6-4 combines with J gene TRBJ2-7; TRBD2 matches at 11 bases. The chain's CDR3 is CASSEGTSGSYEQYF. The CDR3 nucleotides are TGTGCCAGCAGTGAAGGGACTAGCGGCTCCTACGAGCAGTACTTC.